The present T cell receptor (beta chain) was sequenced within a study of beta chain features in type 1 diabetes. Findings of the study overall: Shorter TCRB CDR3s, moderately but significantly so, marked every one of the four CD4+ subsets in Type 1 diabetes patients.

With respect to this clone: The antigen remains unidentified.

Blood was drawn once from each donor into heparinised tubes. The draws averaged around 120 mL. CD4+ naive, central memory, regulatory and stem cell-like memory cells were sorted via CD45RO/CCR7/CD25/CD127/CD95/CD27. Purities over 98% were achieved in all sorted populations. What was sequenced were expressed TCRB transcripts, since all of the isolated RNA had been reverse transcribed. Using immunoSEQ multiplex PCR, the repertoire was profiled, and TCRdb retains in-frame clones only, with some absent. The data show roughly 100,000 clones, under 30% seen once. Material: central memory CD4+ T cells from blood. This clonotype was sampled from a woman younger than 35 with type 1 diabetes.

CDR3: CASSDRLALKTDTQYF. Written as DNA, the CDR3 is TGTGCCAGCAGTGACCGGCTAGCGTTGAAAACAGATACGCAGTATTTT. The chain combines TRBV2 with TRBJ2-3, with TRBD2 as a possible D gene (6 bases). V was shortened by 3 bases and J by 3 bases, with 16 bases between the two germline ends. CDR1 and CDR2 (germline): SNHLY, FYNNEI. The length of the CDR3 is 16 residues.